Listed below are T cell receptor beta chains from one sample, sequenced in a study of identical twins. TCRdb processed the 5' RACE reads anew with MiXCR; each CDR3 protein has one entry. In the table there are 500,000 to 600,000 distinct CDR3 sequences, around 20% of which are singletons. This sample was shared with a second study, whose subject was T cells expressing NK-cell markers.

The sample was CD4+ T cells sorted from blood. These receptors were obtained from a young woman in good health. The CDR3 runs from the conserved cysteine through the conserved F or W. Each record gives: CDR3 length, J gene, V gene, CDR3 protein.

15,TRBJ2-1,TRBV6-1,CASSGRTSGYNEQFF
14,TRBJ2-1,TRBV7-2,CASSFTPEYNEQFF
14,TRBJ1-3,TRBV4-3,CASSQWESGNTIYF
14,TRBJ2-7,TRBV6-1,CASRTLAGVYEQYF
14,TRBJ2-1,TRBV12-3/TRBV12-4,CASSSQSAYNEQFF
15,TRBJ2-6,TRBV20-1,CSAKGGRGGANVLTF
13,TRBJ1-3,TRBV29-1,CSGTAFSGNTIYF
9,TRBJ2-7,TRBV2,CATNHEQYF
15,TRBJ1-2,TRBV29-1,CSVEPQRRTNYGYTF
14,TRBJ2-7,TRBV27,CASSPDRSFYEQYF
15,TRBJ2-1,TRBV5-1,CASSPSGPGYNEQFF
14,TRBJ2-7,TRBV2,CASRTSWSSYEQYF
14,TRBJ2-2,TRBV12-3/TRBV12-4,CASIKRINTGELFF
13,TRBJ2-1,TRBV10-3,CAISDPIWNEQFF
15,TRBJ1-6,TRBV20-1,CSARDSSSYNSPLHF
14,TRBJ2-1,TRBV27,CASSLGAGYNEQFF
15,TRBJ1-1,TRBV7-2,CASSLGGIGNTEAFF
18,TRBJ2-7,TRBV11-2,CASSLIGGRGVVWYEQYF
12,TRBJ2-1,TRBV20-1,CSAVGQVNEQFF
16,TRBJ2-1,TRBV7-6,CASRSLTSGPFNEQFF
14,TRBJ2-5,TRBV12-3/TRBV12-4,CASSWTGGRKTQYF
14,TRBJ1-1,TRBV12-3/TRBV12-4,CASSLLWTNTEAFF
12,TRBJ1-2,TRBV20-1,CSARVADWGYTF
13,TRBJ2-1,TRBV11-2,CASSSSGGNEQFF
14,TRBJ1-5,TRBV5-5,CASSLVEGNQPQHF
13,TRBJ2-7,TRBV7-2,CASTTSSSYEQYF
16,TRBJ2-3,TRBV9,CASSVGGRAGSDTQYF